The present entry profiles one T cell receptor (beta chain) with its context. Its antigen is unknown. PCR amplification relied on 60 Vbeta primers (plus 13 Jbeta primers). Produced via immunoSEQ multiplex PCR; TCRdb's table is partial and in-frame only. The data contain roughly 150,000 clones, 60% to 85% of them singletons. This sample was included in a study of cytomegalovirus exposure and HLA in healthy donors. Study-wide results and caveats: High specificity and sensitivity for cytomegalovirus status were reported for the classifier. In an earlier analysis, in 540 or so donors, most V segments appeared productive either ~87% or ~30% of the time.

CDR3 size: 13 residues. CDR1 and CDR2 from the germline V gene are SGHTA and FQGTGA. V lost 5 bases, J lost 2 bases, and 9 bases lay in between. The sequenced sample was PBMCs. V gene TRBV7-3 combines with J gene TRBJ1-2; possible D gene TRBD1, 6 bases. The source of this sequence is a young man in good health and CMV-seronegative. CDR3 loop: CASSPTGNYGYTF. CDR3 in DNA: TGTGCCAGCAGCCCCACAGGGAACTATGGCTACACCTTC.